This TCR beta chain was recovered during a study of blood T cell repertoires in COVID-19. Study background: From the United States, Italy and Spain came samples of acute and convalescent COVID-19. PBMCs, B-cell-depleted T cells, or T cells provided the cDNA or gDNA that made up the material.

Authors' data handling: Amplification of reference gene primers was used by the study to estimate nucleated cell counts. Generated by immunoSEQ multiplex PCR, the TCRdb table keeps only in-frame clones and is missing some. The V and J calls and clone size were taken over from that table, and D and trimming were inferred from the DNA. Altogether some 200,000 clones are present, 80% to 90% being singletons, with the ten largest covering 14%. The germline V gene has CDR1 SGHRS and CDR2 YFSETQ. V lost 2 bases and J lost 5; bases outside the gene matches: 7. The CDR3 covers 15 residues. This clone appeared a few times.

Sequenced: peripheral blood. J is TRBJ1-5 and V is TRBV5-1; 7 positions match TRBD1. This receptor was obtained from a man younger than 45 with active or convalescent COVID-19. The CDR3: CASSLRGGEDQPQHF. In DNA form, the CDR3 reads TGCGCCAGCAGCTTAAGAGGGGGCGAGGATCAGCCCCAGCATTTT.